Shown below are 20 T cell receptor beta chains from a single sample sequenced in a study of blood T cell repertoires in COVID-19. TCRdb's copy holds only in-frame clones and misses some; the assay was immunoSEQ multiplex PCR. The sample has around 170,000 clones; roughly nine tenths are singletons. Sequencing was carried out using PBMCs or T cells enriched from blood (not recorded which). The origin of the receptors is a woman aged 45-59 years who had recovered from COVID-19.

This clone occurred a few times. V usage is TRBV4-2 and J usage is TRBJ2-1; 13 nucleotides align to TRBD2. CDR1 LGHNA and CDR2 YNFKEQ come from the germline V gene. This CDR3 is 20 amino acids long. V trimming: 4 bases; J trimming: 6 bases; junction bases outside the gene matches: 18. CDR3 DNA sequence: TGTGCCAGCAGCCCGAAGGGGTTAACCGGGACTAGCGGGAATACCAATGAGCAGTTCTTC. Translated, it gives CASSPKGLTGTSGNTNEQFF.

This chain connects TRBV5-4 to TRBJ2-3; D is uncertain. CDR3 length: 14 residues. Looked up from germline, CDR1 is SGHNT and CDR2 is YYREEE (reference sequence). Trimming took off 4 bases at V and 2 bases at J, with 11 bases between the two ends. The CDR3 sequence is CASSPSVPTDTQYF. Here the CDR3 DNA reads TGTGCCAGCAGCCCGAGTGTTCCCACAGATACGCAGTATTTT.

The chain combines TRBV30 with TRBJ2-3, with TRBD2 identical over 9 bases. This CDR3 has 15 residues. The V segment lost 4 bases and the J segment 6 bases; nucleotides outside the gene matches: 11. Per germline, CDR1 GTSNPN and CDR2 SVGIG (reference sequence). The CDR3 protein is CAWTPRAGGLDTQYF. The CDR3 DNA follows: TGTGCCTGGACCCCTAGAGCGGGAGGCCTGGATACGCAGTATTTT.

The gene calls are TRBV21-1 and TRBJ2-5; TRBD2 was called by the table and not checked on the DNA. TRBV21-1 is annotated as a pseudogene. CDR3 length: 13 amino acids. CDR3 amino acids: CAPGFPRQETQYF. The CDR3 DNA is TGTGCCCCGGGGTTCCCCAGGCAAGAGACCCAGTACTTC.

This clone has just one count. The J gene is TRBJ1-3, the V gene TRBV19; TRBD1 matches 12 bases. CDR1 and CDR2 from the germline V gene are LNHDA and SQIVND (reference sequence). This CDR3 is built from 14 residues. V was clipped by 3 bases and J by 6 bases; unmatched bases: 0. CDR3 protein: CASSMGQGANTIYF. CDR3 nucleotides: TGTGCCAGTAGTATGGGACAGGGGGCAAACACCATATATTTT. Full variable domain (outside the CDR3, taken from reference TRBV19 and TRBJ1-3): DGGITQSPKYLFRKEGQNVTLSCEQNLNHDAMYWYRQDPGQGLRLIYYSQIVNDFQKGDIAEGYSVSREKKESFPLTVTSAQKNPTAFYLCASSMGQGANTIYFGEGSWLTVV.

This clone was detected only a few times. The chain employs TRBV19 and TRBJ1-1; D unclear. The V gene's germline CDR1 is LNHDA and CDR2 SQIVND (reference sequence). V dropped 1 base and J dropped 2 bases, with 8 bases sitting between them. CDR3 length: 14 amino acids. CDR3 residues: CASSIGGSNTEAFF. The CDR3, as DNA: TGTGCCAGTAGTATAGGAGGATCCAACACTGAAGCTTTCTTT.

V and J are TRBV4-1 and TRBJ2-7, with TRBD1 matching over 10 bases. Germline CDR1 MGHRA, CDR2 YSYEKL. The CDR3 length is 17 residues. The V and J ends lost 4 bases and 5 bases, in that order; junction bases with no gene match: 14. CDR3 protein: CASSPAPPGQGLDEQYF. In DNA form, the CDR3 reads TGCGCCAGCAGCCCAGCTCCGCCGGGACAGGGGCTCGACGAGCAGTACTTC.

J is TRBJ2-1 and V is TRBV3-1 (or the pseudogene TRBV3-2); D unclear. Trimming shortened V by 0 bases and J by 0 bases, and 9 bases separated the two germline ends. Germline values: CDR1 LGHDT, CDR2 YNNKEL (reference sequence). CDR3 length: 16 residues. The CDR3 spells CASSQDYESSYNEQFF. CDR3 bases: TGTGCCAGCAGCCAAGATTACGAGAGCTCCTACAATGAGCAGTTCTTC.

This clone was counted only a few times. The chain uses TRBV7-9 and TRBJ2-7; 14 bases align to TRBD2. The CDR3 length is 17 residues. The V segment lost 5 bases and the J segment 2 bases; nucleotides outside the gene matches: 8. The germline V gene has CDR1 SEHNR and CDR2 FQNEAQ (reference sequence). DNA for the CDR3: TGTGCCAGCAGCCTTGGACTAGCGGGAGGACCTACCTACGAGCAGTACTTC. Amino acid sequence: CASSLGLAGGPTYEQYF.

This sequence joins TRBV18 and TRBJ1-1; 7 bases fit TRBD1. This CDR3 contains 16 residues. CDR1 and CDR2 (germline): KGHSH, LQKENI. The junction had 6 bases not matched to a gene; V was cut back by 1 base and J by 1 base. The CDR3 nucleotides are TGTGCCAGCTCACCACGTAATACAGGGGAGAACACTGAAGCTTTCTTT. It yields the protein CASSPRNTGENTEAFF.

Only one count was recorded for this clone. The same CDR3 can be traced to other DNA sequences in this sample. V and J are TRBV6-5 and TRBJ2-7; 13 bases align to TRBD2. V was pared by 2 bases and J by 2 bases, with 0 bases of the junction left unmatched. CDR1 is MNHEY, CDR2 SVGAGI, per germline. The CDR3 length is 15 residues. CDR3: CASSYGLAGAYEQYF. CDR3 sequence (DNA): TGTGCCAGCAGTTACGGACTAGCGGGAGCCTACGAGCAGTACTTC.

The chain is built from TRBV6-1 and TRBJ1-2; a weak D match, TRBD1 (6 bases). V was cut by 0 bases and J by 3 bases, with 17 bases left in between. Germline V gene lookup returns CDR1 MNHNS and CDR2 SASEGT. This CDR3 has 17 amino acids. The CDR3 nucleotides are TGTGCCAGCAGTGAAGCGCGGGGGCAAACCCTTGACTATGGCTACACCTTC. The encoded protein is CASSEARGQTLDYGYTF.

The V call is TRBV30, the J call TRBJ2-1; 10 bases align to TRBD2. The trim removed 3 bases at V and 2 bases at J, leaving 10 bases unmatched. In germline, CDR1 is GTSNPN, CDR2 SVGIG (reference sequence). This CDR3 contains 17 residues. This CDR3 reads CAWSSTRTSGTYNEQFF. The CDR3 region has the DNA TGTGCCTGGAGCTCGACAAGGACTAGCGGTACCTACAATGAGCAGTTCTTC.

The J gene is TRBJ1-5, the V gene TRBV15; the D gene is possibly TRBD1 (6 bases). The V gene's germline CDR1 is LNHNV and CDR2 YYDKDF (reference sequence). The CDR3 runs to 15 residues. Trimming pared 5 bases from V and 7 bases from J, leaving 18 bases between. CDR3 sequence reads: CATSVGTTDSQPQHF. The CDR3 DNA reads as TGTGCCACCAGCGTAGGGACAACGGATAGCCAGCCCCAGCATTTT. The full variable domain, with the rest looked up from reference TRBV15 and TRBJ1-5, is DAMVIQNPRYQVTQFGKPVTLSCSQTLNHNVMYWYQQKSSQAPKLLFHYYDKDFNNEADTPDNFQSRRPNTSFCFLDIRSPGLGDTAMYLCATSVGTTDSQPQHFGDGTRLSIL.

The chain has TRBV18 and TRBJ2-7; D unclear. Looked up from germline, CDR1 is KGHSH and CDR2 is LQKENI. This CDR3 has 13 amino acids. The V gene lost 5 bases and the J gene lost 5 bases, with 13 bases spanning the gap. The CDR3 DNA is TGTGCCAGCTCATCTGGCTTTGCGGACGAGCAGTACTTC. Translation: CASSSGFADEQYF. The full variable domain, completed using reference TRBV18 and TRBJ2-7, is NAGVMQNPRHLVRRRGQEARLRCSPMKGHSHVYWYRQLPEEGLKFMVYLQKENIIDESGMPKERFSAEFPKEGPSILRIQQVVRGDSAAYFCASSSGFADEQYFGPGTRLTVT.

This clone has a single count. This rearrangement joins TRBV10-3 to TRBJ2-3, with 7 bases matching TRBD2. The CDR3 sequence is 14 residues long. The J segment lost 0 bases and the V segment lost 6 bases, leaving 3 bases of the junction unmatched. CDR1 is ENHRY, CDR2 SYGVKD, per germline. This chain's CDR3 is CAISREVSTDTQYF. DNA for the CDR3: TGTGCCATCAGCCGGGAGGTGAGCACAGATACGCAGTATTTT.

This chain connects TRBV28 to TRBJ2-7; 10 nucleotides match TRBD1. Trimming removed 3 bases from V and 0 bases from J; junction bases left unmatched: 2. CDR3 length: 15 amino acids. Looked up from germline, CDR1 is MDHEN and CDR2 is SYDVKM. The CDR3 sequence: CASSFRTGGSYEQYF. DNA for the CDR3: TGTGCCAGCAGTTTCCGGACAGGGGGCTCCTACGAGCAGTACTTC.

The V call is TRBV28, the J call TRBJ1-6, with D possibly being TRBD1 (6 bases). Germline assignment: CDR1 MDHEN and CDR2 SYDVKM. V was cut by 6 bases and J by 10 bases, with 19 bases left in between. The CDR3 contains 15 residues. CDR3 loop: CASSHYSRGTSPLHF. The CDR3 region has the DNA TGTGCCAGCAGCCATTACTCCAGGGGAACCTCACCCCTCCACTTT.

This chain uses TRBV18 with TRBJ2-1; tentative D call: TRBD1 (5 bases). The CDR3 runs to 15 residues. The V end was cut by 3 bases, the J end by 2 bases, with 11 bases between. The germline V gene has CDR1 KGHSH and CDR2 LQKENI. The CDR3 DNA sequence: TGTGCCAGCTCACCGGGGCTAGAAACCTACAATGAGCAGTTCTTC. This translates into CASSPGLETYNEQFF.

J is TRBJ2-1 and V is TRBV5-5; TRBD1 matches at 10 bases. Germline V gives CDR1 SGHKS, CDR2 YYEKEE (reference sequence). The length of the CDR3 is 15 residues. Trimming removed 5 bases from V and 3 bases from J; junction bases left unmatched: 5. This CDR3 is CASSFGDRGYNEQFF. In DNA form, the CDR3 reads TGTGCCAGCAGTTTCGGGGACAGGGGCTACAATGAGCAGTTCTTC.